This record covers a single T cell receptor (beta chain). The antigen is undetermined. One end of the junction varies from germline; a read error may be responsible. This entry is derived from a study of molecular identifiers for immune sequencing clone quantification. Across the study: Five aliquots were made in replicates from the RNA of around 18,000 or 91,000 naive CD8 cells, and four were sequenced. Findings and limits, study-wide: A shared barcode on identical TCR molecules could lead to underestimated sizes for highly expanded clones.

Germline V gene data show CDR1 as SGDLS and CDR2 as YYNGEE. The CDR3 is 16 residues long. TCRdb called the PCR reads again in MiXCR, with one record for every CDR3 protein. The sample has tens of thousands of distinct CDR3 sequences; around 25% are singletons. Material for sequencing was naive CD8+ T cells from blood, with Jurkat cell RNA spiked in. Noted subset: FACS-sorted CD8+CD4-CCR7+CD45RA+ naive T cells. This receptor was taken from a human donor in good health. Some libraries in this study had Jurkat cell RNA spiked in. This chain links TRBV9 with TRBJ2-1, with TRBD2 as a possible D gene (7 bases). CDR3: CASSVAWGGAYDEQFF. DNA of the CDR3: TGTGCCAGCAGCGTAGCTTGGGGGGGGGCCTACGATGAGCAGTTCTTC.